Listed below are T cell receptor beta chains from one sample, sequenced in a study of blood T cell repertoires in COVID-19. TCRdb's table, derived via immunoSEQ multiplex PCR, lists solely in-frame clones and lacks some. The table includes more than 300,000 clones, 87% detected once. Sequencing was done on a sample of PBMCs or T cells enriched from blood (not recorded which). Source of these receptors: a man aged 40-50 years in a cohort exposed to, infected with or recovered from COVID-19 (not recorded which). The CDR3 runs from the conserved cysteine through the conserved F or W. The order of the fields is V gene, J gene, clone size, D gene, CDR3 protein, CDR3 DNA. A D gene is named only where the DNA matches it firmly. Size is stated for part of the rows, as once, few or many counts, or as a class when the clone is expanded.

TRBV3-1/TRBV3-2,TRBJ2-2,NA,TRBD1,CASSTVTGQGNTGELFF,TGTGCCAGCAGCACTGTTACAGGACAGGGGAACACCGGGGAGCTGTTTTTT
TRBV4-2,TRBJ2-7,NA,TRBD2,CASSQGLAGAISYEQYF,TGTGCCAGCAGCCAAGGACTAGCGGGAGCCATCTCCTACGAGCAGTACTTC
TRBV10-2,TRBJ2-4,NA,TRBD2,CATKREKNIQYF,TGCGCCACCAAGCGGGAGAAAAACATTCAGTACTTC
TRBV5-1,TRBJ1-2,NA,NA,CASSPLGGGYGYTF,TGCGCCAGCAGCCCGCTTGGCGGTGGGTATGGCTACACCTTC
TRBV24-1,TRBJ2-7,NA,NA,CATSAGGRYEQYF,TGTGCCACCAGTGCTGGAGGCCGCTACGAGCAGTACTTC
TRBV19,TRBJ2-5,NA,NA,CASSIADRRVETQYF,TGTGCCAGTAGTATAGCCGACAGGAGAGTAGAGACCCAGTACTTC
TRBV7-6,TRBJ2-3,NA,NA,CASSFVMASDTQYF,TGTGCCAGCAGCTTCGTTATGGCCTCAGATACGCAGTATTTT
TRBV5-5,TRBJ2-3,NA,TRBD2,CASSLVLAGADTQYF,TGTGCCAGCAGCTTGGTCCTAGCGGGGGCAGATACGCAGTATTTT
TRBV9,TRBJ1-6,NA,NA,CASRTEPYNSPLHF,TGTGCCAGTCGGACAGAACCGTATAATTCACCCCTCCACTTT
TRBV9,TRBJ2-3,NA,NA,CASSPLPAGSSTDTQYF,TGTGCCAGCAGTCCCCTACCGGCCGGGTCTAGCACAGATACGCAGTATTTT
TRBV15,TRBJ2-7,few,TRBD1,CATSRPGTGTEQYF,TGTGCCACCAGCAGACCCGGGACAGGGACCGAGCAGTACTTC
TRBV2,TRBJ1-2,NA,TRBD1,CATGTGLSYGYTF,TGTGCCACAGGGACAGGGCTAAGCTATGGCTACACCTTC
TRBV28,TRBJ2-1,NA,NA,CASSTQVYNEQFF,TGTGCCAGCAGTACCCAGGTCTACAATGAGCAGTTCTTC
TRBV18,TRBJ1-1,NA,NA,CASSPQTGLDTEAFF,TGTGCCAGCTCACCACAAACAGGGTTGGACACTGAAGCTTTCTTT
TRBV6-5,TRBJ1-2,NA,TRBD1,CASSSETGGSGYTF,TGTGCCAGCAGTAGCGAAACAGGGGGCAGTGGCTACACCTTC
TRBV11-2,TRBJ1-1,NA,NA,CASSLDPRGNTEAFF,TGTGCCAGCAGCTTAGATCCCAGGGGGAACACTGAAGCTTTCTTT
TRBV30,TRBJ2-7,NA,TRBD2,CAWSVQAGGAAEQYF,TGTGCCTGGAGTGTACAGGCCGGGGGGGCTGCTGAGCAGTACTTC
TRBV27,TRBJ1-1,NA,NA,CASSLSRGDTEAFF,TGTGCCAGCAGTTTATCCAGGGGAGACACTGAAGCTTTCTTT
TRBV19,TRBJ1-5,once,TRBD1,CASSDRTGGSNQPQHF,TGTGCCAGTAGTGACAGGACAGGGGGCTCCAATCAGCCCCAGCATTTT
TRBV11-2,TRBJ2-1,NA,NA,CASSLGSHGNEQFF,TGTGCCAGCAGCTTAGGCTCCCACGGCAATGAGCAGTTCTTC
TRBV13,TRBJ2-7,NA,NA,CASSFTNRDGFLGGEQYF,TGTGCCAGCAGCTTTACAAACAGGGACGGTTTTTTAGGTGGCGAGCAGTACTTC
TRBV6-1,TRBJ2-3,NA,NA,CASSEDTGSFSGTDTQYF,TGTGCCAGCAGTGAAGATACGGGGAGCTTTTCGGGCACAGATACGCAGTATTTT
TRBV5-1,TRBJ2-7,few,TRBD2,CASSRTSGSSEQYF,TGCGCCAGCAGTCGGACTAGCGGGAGCTCCGAGCAGTACTTC
TRBV30,TRBJ1-6,once,TRBD1,CAWSAGTGHNSPLHF,TGTGCCTGGAGCGCCGGGACAGGCCATAATTCACCCCTCCACTTT
TRBV2,TRBJ1-3,NA,TRBD1,CASSIQGSGNTIYF,TGTGCCAGCAGTATACAGGGGTCTGGAAACACCATATATTTT
TRBV15,TRBJ2-1,NA,TRBD2,CATSFRTSGRNEQFF,TGTGCCACCAGCTTCCGGACTAGCGGGAGGAATGAGCAGTTCTTC
TRBV5-4,TRBJ1-1,NA,NA,CASSLLRGRGTEAFF,TGTGCCAGCAGCTTGTTGCGGGGGCGGGGTACTGAAGCTTTCTTT
TRBV10-3,TRBJ1-1,many,NA,CAISARNTEAFF,TGTGCCATCAGTGCTAGGAACACTGAAGCTTTCTTT
TRBV6-4,TRBJ2-5,NA,TRBD2,CASSDSSTGLAGQETQYF,TGTGCCAGCAGTGACTCGAGCACGGGACTAGCGGGCCAAGAGACCCAGTACTTC
TRBV2,TRBJ2-1,NA,NA,CASSEQGGVYNEQFF,TGTGCCAGCAGTGAGCAGGGGGGTGTTTACAATGAGCAGTTCTTC
TRBV27,TRBJ2-1,NA,NA,CASSSLVGNEQFF,TGTGCCAGCAGTTCTCTAGTGGGCAATGAGCAGTTCTTC
TRBV10-3,TRBJ1-5,once,TRBD1,CAISQGDQPQHF,TGTGCCATCAGTCAGGGGGACCAGCCCCAGCATTTT
TRBV1,TRBJ2-3,NA,NA,CTSSQGASGTTDTQYF,TGCACCAGCAGCCAGGGGGCTAGCGGGACCACAGATACGCAGTATTTT
TRBV14,TRBJ2-1,few,NA,CASSRLTISSYNEQFF,TGTGCCAGCAGCCGCCTGACTATAAGCTCCTACAATGAGCAGTTCTTC
TRBV7-3,TRBJ2-5,NA,NA,CASSLGPEKETQYF,TGTGCCAGCAGCTTGGGGCCGGAAAAAGAGACCCAGTACTTC
TRBV2,TRBJ2-1,NA,TRBD2,CASSPGTSGSVHEQFF,TGTGCCAGCAGTCCCGGGACTAGCGGGAGTGTACATGAGCAGTTCTTC
TRBV12-3/TRBV12-4,TRBJ1-3,NA,TRBD1,CASRSTGRNTIYF,TGTGCCAGCAGATCGACAGGGAGAAACACCATATATTTT
TRBV5-1,TRBJ2-5,few,TRBD2,CASTREGRGDQETQYF,TGCGCCAGCACCAGGGAGGGGCGGGGGGACCAAGAGACCCAGTACTTC
TRBV29-1,TRBJ1-1,NA,TRBD1,CSVPGTGGTEAFF,TGCAGCGTGCCAGGGACAGGGGGGACTGAAGCTTTCTTT
TRBV28,TRBJ2-7,NA,NA,CASSLPVREQYF,TGTGCCAGCAGCTTACCCGTGCGGGAGCAGTACTTC
TRBV2,TRBJ1-5,once,NA,CASTSAGTTNQPQHF,TGTGCCAGCACTAGTGCCGGGACTACTAATCAGCCCCAGCATTTT
TRBV11-3,TRBJ2-7,once,NA,CASSQGQTYEQYF,TGTGCCAGCAGCCAAGGACAAACCTACGAGCAGTACTTC
TRBV9,TRBJ2-3,NA,TRBD2,CASSVEGRADTQYF,TGTGCCAGCAGCGTTGAGGGGAGGGCAGATACGCAGTATTTT
TRBV3-1/TRBV3-2,TRBJ2-3,few,TRBD1,CASSPGQGNTDTQYF,TGTGCCAGCAGCCCGGGACAGGGGAACACAGATACGCAGTATTTT
TRBV3-1/TRBV3-2,TRBJ2-3,NA,NA,CASSPERPGRTQYF,TGTGCCAGCAGCCCCGAGCGCCCCGGTCGTACGCAGTATTTT
TRBV5-1,TRBJ2-1,NA,NA,CASSYMGGEQFF,TGCGCCAGCAGCTATATGGGAGGTGAGCAGTTCTTC
TRBV28,TRBJ1-1,once,NA,CASSLATRNTEAFF,TGTGCCAGCAGTTTAGCCACAAGGAACACTGAAGCTTTCTTT
TRBV30,TRBJ1-2,NA,NA,CAWQQGNSNYGYTF,TGTGCCTGGCAACAGGGAAACTCTAACTATGGCTACACCTTC
TRBV5-6,TRBJ2-1,NA,NA,CASSLAVTSSSYNEQFF,TGTGCCAGCAGCTTGGCCGTCACCTCTAGCTCCTACAATGAGCAGTTCTTC
TRBV19,TRBJ2-4,NA,NA,CASRWANIQYF,TGTGCCAGTAGGTGGGCTAACATTCAGTACTTC
TRBV3-1/TRBV3-2,TRBJ2-5,NA,NA,CASSQGRSSDQETQYF,TGTGCCAGCAGCCAAGGTCGGTCGAGCGATCAAGAGACCCAGTACTTC
TRBV5-6,TRBJ1-5,NA,TRBD1,CASSSRTGASNQPQHF,TGTGCCAGCAGCTCTCGGACAGGGGCGAGCAATCAGCCCCAGCATTTT
TRBV28,TRBJ1-2,NA,NA,CASTQSRAGGGYTF,TGTGCCAGCACCCAGTCAAGGGCTGGAGGTGGCTACACCTTC
TRBV30,TRBJ1-2,NA,NA,CAWSVSRGYGYTF,TGTGCCTGGAGTGTATCTCGGGGATATGGCTACACCTTC
TRBV11-2,TRBJ2-1,NA,TRBD1,CASTRTGRNEQFF,TGTGCCAGCACCAGGACAGGGCGGAATGAGCAGTTCTTC